This is a list of T cell receptor beta chains from one sample in a study of blood T cells in healthy people across ages. TCRdb analysed the 5' RACE reads with MiXCR anew, one entry per CDR3 protein. The data contain roughly 900,000 distinct CDR3 sequences, roughly 43% of them seen just once; the ten biggest clones take up roughly 13%. Material for sequencing was blood. The receptors derive from a man aged 25-40 years in good health. Each CDR3 is given without its conserved first and last residue. Each record gives: V gene, J gene, D gene, CDR3 protein. D genes are given only for firm matches.

TRBV9	TRBJ2-2	TRBD2	ASSVRLAGEAGELF
TRBV5-1	TRBJ1-6	NA	ASSLLPDRSSYNSPLH
TRBV12-3/TRBV12-4	TRBJ2-3	NA	ASSKRDGAGTQY
TRBV27	TRBJ2-2	TRBD2	ASSLGPAGGPIGTGELF
TRBV30	TRBJ1-4	NA	AWSVKGREKLF
TRBV5-1	TRBJ2-5	TRBD2	ASSPPTSGGQETQY
TRBV14	TRBJ1-2	TRBD1	ASSQQTGADGYT
TRBV29-1	TRBJ1-1	NA	SVDWRDSLNTEAF
TRBV7-9	TRBJ1-2	NA	ASSPSPVNYGYT
TRBV15	TRBJ1-4	NA	ATRELGLGEKLF
TRBV10-3	TRBJ2-7	TRBD1	AISGQGISYEQY
TRBV3-1	TRBJ2-5	TRBD1	ASSQEQGASETQY
TRBV6-2/TRBV6-3	TRBJ1-1	TRBD1	ASRDSGTEAF
TRBV9	TRBJ2-7	TRBD2	ASISSGGTYEQY
TRBV6-2/TRBV6-3	TRBJ1-1	NA	ASSYSSRGNTEAF
TRBV12-3/TRBV12-4	TRBJ1-5	NA	ASSLEHTSNQPQH
TRBV4-2	TRBJ1-2	NA	ASSQQGLGGYT
TRBV4-2	TRBJ1-5	TRBD1	ASSQALGQDNQPQH
TRBV3-1	TRBJ2-3	NA	ASSHPRGSTDTQY
TRBV2	TRBJ1-2	NA	ASSVIQRGYT
TRBV6-2/TRBV6-3	TRBJ2-1	NA	ASALGNEQF
TRBV24-1	TRBJ1-1	TRBD1	ATSDEDRGNTEAF
TRBV29-1	TRBJ2-7	NA	SVRGSGERYEQY
TRBV20-1	TRBJ2-7	NA	SVSGDSYEQY
TRBV12-3/TRBV12-4	TRBJ2-3	TRBD2	ASSSGLAGAADTQY
TRBV5-1	TRBJ1-1	TRBD1	ASSSYRGGEAEAF
TRBV11-2	TRBJ1-3	NA	ASSGHRVGPSGNTIY
TRBV9	TRBJ2-7	NA	ASSGDSGSSYEQY
TRBV6-1	TRBJ2-1	TRBD2	ASSEAAGGFNNEQF
TRBV3-1	TRBJ1-2	NA	ASSQGSKYSYGYT
TRBV21-1	TRBJ2-3	NA	ASSVRTVLTDTQY
TRBV20-1	TRBJ2-3	NA	SVAQDYSEYDVGTQY
TRBV3-1	NA	NA	ASTSSRGFSYEQY
TRBV6-2/TRBV6-3	TRBJ2-7	TRBD1	ASSPWTGTFYEQY
TRBV5-1	TRBJ2-7	NA	ASSLATVTYEQY
TRBV12-3/TRBV12-4	TRBJ2-3	NA	ASRELDTQY
TRBV29-1	TRBJ2-7	NA	SVSEGGEQY
TRBV10-3	TRBJ2-7	TRBD2	ASTGTSGNSYEQY
TRBV27	TRBJ1-5	NA	ASGEKDRLNQPQH
TRBV7-9	TRBJ2-3	NA	ASSQFGSTDTQY
TRBV20-1	TRBJ2-5	TRBD2	SARDVSGRGETQY